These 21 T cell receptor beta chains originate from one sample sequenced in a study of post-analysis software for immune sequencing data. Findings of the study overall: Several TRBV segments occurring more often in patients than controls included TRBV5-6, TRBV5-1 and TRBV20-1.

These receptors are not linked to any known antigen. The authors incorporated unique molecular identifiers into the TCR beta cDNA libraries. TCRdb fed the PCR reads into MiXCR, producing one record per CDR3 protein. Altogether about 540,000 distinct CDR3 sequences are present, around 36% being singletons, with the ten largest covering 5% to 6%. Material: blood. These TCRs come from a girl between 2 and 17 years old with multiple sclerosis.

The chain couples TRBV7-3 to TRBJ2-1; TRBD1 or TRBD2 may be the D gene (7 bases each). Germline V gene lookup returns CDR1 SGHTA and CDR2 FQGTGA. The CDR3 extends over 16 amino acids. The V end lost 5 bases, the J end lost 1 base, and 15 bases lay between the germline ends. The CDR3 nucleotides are TGTGCCAGCAGCCCAGGGGGGGGCTTTTCCTACAATGAGCAGTTCTTC. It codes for CASSPGGGFSYNEQFF.

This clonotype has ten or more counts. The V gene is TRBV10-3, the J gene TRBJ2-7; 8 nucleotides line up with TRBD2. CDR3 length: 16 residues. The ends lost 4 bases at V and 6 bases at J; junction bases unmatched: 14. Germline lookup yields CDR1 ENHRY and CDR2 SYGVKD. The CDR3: CAISGRSGGPPGEQYF. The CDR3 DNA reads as TGTGCCATCAGTGGAAGGAGCGGGGGACCCCCGGGCGAGCAGTACTTC.

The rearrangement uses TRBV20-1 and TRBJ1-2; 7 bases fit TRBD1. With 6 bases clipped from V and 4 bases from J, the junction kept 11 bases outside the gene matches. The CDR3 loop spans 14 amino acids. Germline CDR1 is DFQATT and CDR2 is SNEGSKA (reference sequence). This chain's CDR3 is CSAPTQGGGYGYTF. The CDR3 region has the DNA TGCAGTGCCCCCACCCAGGGGGGAGGCTATGGCTACACCTTC.

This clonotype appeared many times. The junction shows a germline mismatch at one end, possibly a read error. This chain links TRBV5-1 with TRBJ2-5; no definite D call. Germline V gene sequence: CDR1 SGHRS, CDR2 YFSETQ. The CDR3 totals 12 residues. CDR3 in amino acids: CASSLDLETQYF. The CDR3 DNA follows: TGTGCCAGCAGTTTAGATCTAGAGACCCAGTACTTC.

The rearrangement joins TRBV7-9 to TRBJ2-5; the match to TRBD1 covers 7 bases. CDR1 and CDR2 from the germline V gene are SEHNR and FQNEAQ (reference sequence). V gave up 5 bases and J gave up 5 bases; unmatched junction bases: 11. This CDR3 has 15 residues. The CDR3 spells CASSPSTGLTETQYF. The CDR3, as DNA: TGTGCCAGCAGCCCTTCGACAGGGCTGACCGAGACCCAGTACTTC.

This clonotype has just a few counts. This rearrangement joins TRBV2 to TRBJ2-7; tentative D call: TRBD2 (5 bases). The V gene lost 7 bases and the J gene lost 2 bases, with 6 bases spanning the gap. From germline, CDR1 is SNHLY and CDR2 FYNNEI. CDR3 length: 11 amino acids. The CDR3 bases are TGTGCCAGCAACGGGACCTACGAGCAGTACTTC. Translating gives CASNGTYEQYF. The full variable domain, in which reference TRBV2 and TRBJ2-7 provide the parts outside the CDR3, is EPEVTQTPSHQVTQMGQEVILRCVPISNHLYFYWYRQILGQKVEFLVSFYNNEISEKSEIFDDQFSVERPDGSNFTLKIRSTKLEDSAMYFCASNGTYEQYFGPGTRLTVT.

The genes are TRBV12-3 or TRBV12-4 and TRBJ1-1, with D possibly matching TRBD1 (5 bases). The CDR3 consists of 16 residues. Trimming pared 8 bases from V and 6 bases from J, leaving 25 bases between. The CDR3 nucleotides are TGTGCCAGCCGATTGGGTACGGCAGTGACAGTTGCTGAAGCTTTCTTT. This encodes CASRLGTAVTVAEAFF.

This CDR3 is CSARDQGQGLQETQYF. CDR3 bases: TGCAGTGCTAGGGATCAGGGACAGGGTCTCCAAGAGACCCAGTACTTC. The chain carries TRBV20-1 and TRBJ2-5; 9 nucleotides align to TRBD1. The CDR3 has 16 residues. With V trimmed by 3 bases and J by 1 base, 9 bases remained unmatched. The germline gives CDR1 DFQATT, CDR2 SNEGSKA (reference sequence).

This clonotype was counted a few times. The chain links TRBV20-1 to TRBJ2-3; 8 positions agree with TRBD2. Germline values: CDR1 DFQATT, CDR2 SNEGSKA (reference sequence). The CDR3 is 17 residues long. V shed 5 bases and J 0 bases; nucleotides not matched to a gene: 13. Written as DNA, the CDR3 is TGCAGTGCTCGGTGGAAAGCGGGGGTTACTAGCACAGATACGCAGTATTTT. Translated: CSARWKAGVTSTDTQYF.

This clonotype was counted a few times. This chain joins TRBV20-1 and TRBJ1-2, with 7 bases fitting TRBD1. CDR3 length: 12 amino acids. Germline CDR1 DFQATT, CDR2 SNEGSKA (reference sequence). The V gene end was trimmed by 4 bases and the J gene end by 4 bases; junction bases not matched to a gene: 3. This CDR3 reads CSATDRVYGYTF. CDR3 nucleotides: TGCAGTGCTACAGACAGGGTCTATGGCTACACCTTC.

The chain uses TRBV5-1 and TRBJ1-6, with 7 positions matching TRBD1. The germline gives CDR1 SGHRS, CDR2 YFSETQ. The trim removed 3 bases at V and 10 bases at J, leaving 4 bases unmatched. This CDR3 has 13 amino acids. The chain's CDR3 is CASSSGGFSPLHF. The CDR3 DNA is TGCGCCAGCAGCTCAGGGGGTTTCTCACCCCTCCACTTT. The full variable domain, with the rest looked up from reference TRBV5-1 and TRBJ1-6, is KAGVTQTPRYLIKTRGQQVTLSCSPISGHRSVSWYQQTPGQGLQFLFEYFSETQRNKGNFPGRFSGRQFSNSRSEMNVSTLELGDSALYLCASSSGGFSPLHFGNGTRLTVT.

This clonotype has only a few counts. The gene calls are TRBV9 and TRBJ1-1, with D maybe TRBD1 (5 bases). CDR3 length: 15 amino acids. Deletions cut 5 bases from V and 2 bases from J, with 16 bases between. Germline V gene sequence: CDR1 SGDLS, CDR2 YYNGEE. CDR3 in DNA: TGTGCCAGCAGTAAAATGACAGAATTAAACACTGAAGCTTTCTTT. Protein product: CASSKMTELNTEAFF.

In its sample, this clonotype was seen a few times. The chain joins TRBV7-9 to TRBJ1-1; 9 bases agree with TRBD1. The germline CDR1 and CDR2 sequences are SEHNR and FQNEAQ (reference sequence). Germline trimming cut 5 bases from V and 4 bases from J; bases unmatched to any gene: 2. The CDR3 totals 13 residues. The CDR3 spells CASSQGQGTEAFF. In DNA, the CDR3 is TGTGCCAGCAGCCAGGGACAGGGCACTGAAGCTTTCTTT.

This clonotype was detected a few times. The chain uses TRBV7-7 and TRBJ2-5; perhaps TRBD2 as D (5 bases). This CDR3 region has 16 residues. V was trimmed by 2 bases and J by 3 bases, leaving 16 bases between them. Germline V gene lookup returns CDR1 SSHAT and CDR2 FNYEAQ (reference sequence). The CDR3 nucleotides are TGTGCCAGCAGCTTAAACCCCGGGAAAGGAGAAGAGACCCAGTACTTC. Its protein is CASSLNPGKGEETQYF.

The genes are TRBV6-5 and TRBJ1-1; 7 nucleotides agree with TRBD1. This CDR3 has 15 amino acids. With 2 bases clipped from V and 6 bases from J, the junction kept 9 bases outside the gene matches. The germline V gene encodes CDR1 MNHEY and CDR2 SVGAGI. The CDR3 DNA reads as TGTGCCAGCAGTTACGCGATGGGACAGCGCCCTGAAGCTTTCTTT. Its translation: CASSYAMGQRPEAFF.

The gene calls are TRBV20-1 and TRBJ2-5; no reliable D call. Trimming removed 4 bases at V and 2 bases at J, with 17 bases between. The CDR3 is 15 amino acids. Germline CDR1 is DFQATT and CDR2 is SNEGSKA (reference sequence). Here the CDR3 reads CSATWPQPTQETQYF. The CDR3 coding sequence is TGCAGTGCTACCTGGCCCCAGCCGACTCAAGAGACCCAGTACTTC.

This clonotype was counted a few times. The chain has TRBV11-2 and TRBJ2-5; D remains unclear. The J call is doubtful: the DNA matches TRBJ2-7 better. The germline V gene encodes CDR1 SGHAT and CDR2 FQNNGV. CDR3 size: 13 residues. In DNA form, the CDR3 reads TGTGCCAGCAGCTTAGAACTAACCGGCGAGCAGTACTTC. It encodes CASSLELTGEQYF.

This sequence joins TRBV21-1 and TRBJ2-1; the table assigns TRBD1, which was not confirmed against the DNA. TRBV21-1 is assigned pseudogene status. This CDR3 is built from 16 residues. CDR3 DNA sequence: TGTGCCAGCAGCAAACCACGAATTGGGGCGTCAGATGAGCAGTTCTTC. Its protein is CASSKPRIGASDEQFF.

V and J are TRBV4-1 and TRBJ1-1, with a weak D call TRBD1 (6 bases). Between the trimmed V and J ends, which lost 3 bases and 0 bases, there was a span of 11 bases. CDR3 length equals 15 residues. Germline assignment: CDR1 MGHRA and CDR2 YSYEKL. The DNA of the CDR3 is TGCGCCAGCAGCCACCGGACAGACCTGAACACTGAAGCTTTCTTT. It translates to CASSHRTDLNTEAFF.

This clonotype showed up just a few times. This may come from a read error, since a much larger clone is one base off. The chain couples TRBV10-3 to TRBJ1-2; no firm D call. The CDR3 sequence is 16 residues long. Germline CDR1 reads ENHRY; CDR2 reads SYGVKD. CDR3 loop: CTISESDTRLTMGYTF. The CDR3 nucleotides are TGTACCATCAGTGAGTCCGACACCAGACTGACTATGGGCTACACCTTC.

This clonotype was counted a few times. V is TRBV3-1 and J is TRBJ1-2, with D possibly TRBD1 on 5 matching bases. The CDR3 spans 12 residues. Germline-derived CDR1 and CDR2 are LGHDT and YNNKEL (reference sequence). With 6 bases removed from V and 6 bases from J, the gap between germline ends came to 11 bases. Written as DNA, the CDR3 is TGTGCCAGCAGGACTCAGGGTCATGGCTACACCTTC. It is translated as CASRTQGHGYTF.